This is a list of T cell receptor beta chains from one sample in a study of T cell responses to AZD1222 COVID-19 vaccine. Profiling relied on immunoSEQ multiplex PCR, and the TCRdb table lists in-frame clones only, not all of them. Of about 87,000 clones listed, approximately 90% are singletons. Specimen: peripheral blood, collected on day 0 of AZD1222 vaccination. These receptors all come from an adult in good health. Both conserved end residues are part of each CDR3. The order of the fields is J gene, V gene, D gene, clone size, CDR3 DNA, CDR3 protein. D genes are given only for firm matches. Not every row has a clone size; where given, it reads once, few, many or a size class.

j_call: TRBJ1-6
v_call: TRBV28
d_call: -
clone_size: -
cdr3_nt: TGTGCCAGCAGTTTGGGCAGGGGAAATTCACCCCTCCACTTT
cdr3_aa: CASSLGRGNSPLHF

j_call: TRBJ1-2
v_call: TRBV7-9
d_call: TRBD1
clone_size: -
cdr3_nt: TGTGCCAGCAGCGGACAGGGCTTGGTTGGCTACACCTTC
cdr3_aa: CASSGQGLVGYTF

j_call: TRBJ2-7
v_call: TRBV7-9
d_call: -
clone_size: -
cdr3_nt: TGTGCCAGCAGCTTAAATTTCGGGCGGAGTTACGAGCAGTACTTC
cdr3_aa: CASSLNFGRSYEQYF

j_call: TRBJ2-2
v_call: TRBV27
d_call: -
clone_size: -
cdr3_nt: TGTGCCAGCAGTTTGTCTTGGGCCATCCAGGGGACCGGGGAGCTGTTTTTT
cdr3_aa: CASSLSWAIQGTGELFF

j_call: TRBJ2-5
v_call: TRBV19
d_call: -
clone_size: -
cdr3_nt: TGTGCCAGTAGTATGAGGAGGGGTGCCCAAGAGACCCAGTACTTC
cdr3_aa: CASSMRRGAQETQYF

j_call: TRBJ1-2
v_call: TRBV7-9
d_call: -
clone_size: few
cdr3_nt: TGTGCCAGCAGCTTAGGGACAGACTATGGCTACACCTTC
cdr3_aa: CASSLGTDYGYTF

j_call: TRBJ2-5
v_call: TRBV18
d_call: -
clone_size: -
cdr3_nt: TGTGCCAGCTCACGTGACAGTAGTGAGACCCAGTACTTC
cdr3_aa: CASSRDSSETQYF

j_call: TRBJ1-2
v_call: TRBV6-6
d_call: -
clone_size: -
cdr3_nt: TGTGCCAGCACCGCGCGGGGCAGAAGGGATGGCTACACCTTC
cdr3_aa: CASTARGRRDGYTF

j_call: TRBJ2-3
v_call: TRBV5-6
d_call: -
clone_size: -
cdr3_nt: TGTGCCAGCAGCTTGTTTTTGAGGGCTAGAGATACGCAGTATTTT
cdr3_aa: CASSLFLRARDTQYF

j_call: TRBJ2-3
v_call: TRBV7-3
d_call: TRBD2
clone_size: -
cdr3_nt: TGTGCCAGCAGCTTAGGGTTGACTAGCGTCACAGATACGCAGTATTTT
cdr3_aa: CASSLGLTSVTDTQYF

j_call: TRBJ2-1
v_call: TRBV18
d_call: -
clone_size: -
cdr3_nt: TGTGCCAGCTCACCACTACTAGAGCGCAATGAGCAGTTCTTC
cdr3_aa: CASSPLLERNEQFF

j_call: TRBJ1-3
v_call: TRBV28
d_call: TRBD1
clone_size: once
cdr3_nt: TGTGCCAGCAGTTTATCGAGATGGACAGGGTCTGGAAACACCATATATTTT
cdr3_aa: CASSLSRWTGSGNTIYF

j_call: TRBJ1-2
v_call: TRBV4-2
d_call: TRBD1
clone_size: -
cdr3_nt: TGTGCCAGCAGCCAAGACTGGACAGGGGGGTATGGCTACACCTTC
cdr3_aa: CASSQDWTGGYGYTF

j_call: TRBJ2-7
v_call: TRBV6-5
d_call: -
clone_size: once
cdr3_nt: TGTGCCAGCAGTTACGGCTACTCCTCCTCCTACGAGCAGTACTTC
cdr3_aa: CASSYGYSSSYEQYF

j_call: TRBJ1-2
v_call: TRBV2
d_call: -
clone_size: -
cdr3_nt: TGTGCCAGCTCCTCAGGGTTGTATGGCTACACCTTC
cdr3_aa: CASSSGLYGYTF

j_call: TRBJ2-7
v_call: TRBV5-8
d_call: -
clone_size: -
cdr3_nt: TGTGCCAGCAGCTTGGATACCTCCTACGAGCAGTACTTC
cdr3_aa: CASSLDTSYEQYF

j_call: TRBJ1-1
v_call: TRBV15
d_call: -
clone_size: few
cdr3_nt: TGTGCCACCAGCGGGGAAGTGGTGGACGAAGCTTTCTTT
cdr3_aa: CATSGEVVDEAFF

j_call: TRBJ2-1
v_call: TRBV6-5
d_call: TRBD2
clone_size: once
cdr3_nt: TGTGCCAGCAGTCAGCGGGAGCTCTACAATGAGCAGTTCTTC
cdr3_aa: CASSQRELYNEQFF

j_call: TRBJ2-2
v_call: TRBV19
d_call: -
clone_size: many
cdr3_nt: TGTGCCAGTTACCCGGGGTTCGGATCCGGGGAGCTGTTTTTT
cdr3_aa: CASYPGFGSGELFF

j_call: TRBJ2-1
v_call: TRBV11-3
d_call: -
clone_size: -
cdr3_nt: TGTGCCAGCAGCCCGCGAAAAGGGTGGGTCAATGAGCAGTTCTTC
cdr3_aa: CASSPRKGWVNEQFF

j_call: TRBJ1-2
v_call: TRBV28
d_call: -
clone_size: once
cdr3_nt: TGTGCCAGCAGTTTTATACAAAGCGGCTATGGCTACACCTTC
cdr3_aa: CASSFIQSGYGYTF

j_call: TRBJ1-2
v_call: TRBV6-4
d_call: -
clone_size: -
cdr3_nt: TGTGCCAGCAGTGATAACTATGGCTACACCTTC
cdr3_aa: CASSDNYGYTF

j_call: TRBJ2-7
v_call: TRBV4-1
d_call: TRBD1
clone_size: -
cdr3_nt: TGCGCCAGCAGCCAGGACAGGGGGCCCTACGAGCAGTACTTC
cdr3_aa: CASSQDRGPYEQYF

j_call: TRBJ2-1
v_call: TRBV3-1/TRBV3-2
d_call: -
clone_size: -
cdr3_nt: TGTGCCAGCAGGGGGGGCGATGAGCAGTTCTTC
cdr3_aa: CASRGGDEQFF

j_call: TRBJ1-4
v_call: TRBV3-1/TRBV3-2
d_call: TRBD1
clone_size: once
cdr3_nt: TGTGCCAGCAGCCAAGCCAGGGGGAGTGAAAAACTGTTTTTT
cdr3_aa: CASSQARGSEKLFF

j_call: TRBJ1-2
v_call: TRBV30
d_call: TRBD1
clone_size: -
cdr3_nt: TGTGCCTGGAGGGACAGGGATCACTATGGCTACACCTTC
cdr3_aa: CAWRDRDHYGYTF

j_call: TRBJ2-7
v_call: TRBV4-2
d_call: TRBD2
clone_size: once
cdr3_nt: TGTGCCAGCAGCCAAGCCAGCGGGACCAACTACGAGCAGTACTTC
cdr3_aa: CASSQASGTNYEQYF

j_call: TRBJ2-1
v_call: TRBV6-1
d_call: TRBD2
clone_size: -
cdr3_nt: TGTGCCAGCAGTGAAGGGACGGGAGGGCCTGATGAGCAGTTCTTC
cdr3_aa: CASSEGTGGPDEQFF

j_call: TRBJ1-4
v_call: TRBV7-9
d_call: -
clone_size: -
cdr3_nt: TGTGCCAGCAGTCGTACAGGGAGGAAGGAAAAACTGTTTTTT
cdr3_aa: CASSRTGRKEKLFF

j_call: TRBJ2-1
v_call: TRBV4-1
d_call: -
clone_size: -
cdr3_nt: TGCGCCAGCAGCCGTGGGGCCCAGCTCTACAATGAGCAGTTCTTC
cdr3_aa: CASSRGAQLYNEQFF

j_call: TRBJ2-7
v_call: TRBV18
d_call: TRBD2
clone_size: many
cdr3_nt: TGTGCCAGCTCACCCCCCGGGACTAGCTTCTTATACGAGCAGTACTTC
cdr3_aa: CASSPPGTSFLYEQYF

j_call: TRBJ1-3
v_call: TRBV7-9
d_call: -
clone_size: -
cdr3_nt: TGTGCCAGCGGGCGAGCTATAGGAGGCTCTGGAAACACCATATATTTT
cdr3_aa: CASGRAIGGSGNTIYF

j_call: TRBJ2-7
v_call: TRBV27
d_call: TRBD2
clone_size: -
cdr3_nt: TGTGCCAGCAGTGCCCTGGGGCGGGAGGTTGACGAGCAGTACTTC
cdr3_aa: CASSALGREVDEQYF

j_call: TRBJ1-3
v_call: TRBV12-3/TRBV12-4
d_call: -
clone_size: -
cdr3_nt: TGTGCCAGCAGTCCCACCCCTATAAACACCATATATTTT
cdr3_aa: CASSPTPINTIYF

j_call: TRBJ2-2
v_call: TRBV4-3
d_call: -
clone_size: few
cdr3_nt: TGCGCCAGCAGCCCCGCCCGGGACATACCGAACACCGGGGAGCTGTTTTTT
cdr3_aa: CASSPARDIPNTGELFF

j_call: TRBJ2-1
v_call: TRBV5-5
d_call: TRBD2
clone_size: -
cdr3_nt: TGTGCCAGCAGCTTTAACAGCGGGAGGCACAATGAGCAGTTCTTC
cdr3_aa: CASSFNSGRHNEQFF

j_call: TRBJ2-1
v_call: TRBV3-1/TRBV3-2
d_call: TRBD2
clone_size: -
cdr3_nt: TGTGCCAGCAGCTCCCGGGACTACTCCTACAATGAGCAGTTCTTC
cdr3_aa: CASSSRDYSYNEQFF

j_call: TRBJ2-7
v_call: TRBV7-7
d_call: -
clone_size: -
cdr3_nt: TGTGCCAGCAGCTGGACTGGGCCTTCCTACGAGCAGTACTTC
cdr3_aa: CASSWTGPSYEQYF

j_call: TRBJ2-7
v_call: TRBV30
d_call: TRBD2
clone_size: -
cdr3_nt: TGTGCCTGGAGTGTCTCCTACGGGAGGTTATACGAGCAGTACTTC
cdr3_aa: CAWSVSYGRLYEQYF

j_call: TRBJ2-1
v_call: TRBV10-3
d_call: TRBD2
clone_size: -
cdr3_nt: TGTGCCATCAGTGGTGCGGCGGGAGAGTATAATGAGCAGTTCTTC
cdr3_aa: CAISGAAGEYNEQFF

j_call: TRBJ1-1
v_call: TRBV18
d_call: TRBD1
clone_size: -
cdr3_nt: TGTGCCAGCTCACCAGGGAACAGGGGGACTGAAGCTTTCTTT
cdr3_aa: CASSPGNRGTEAFF

j_call: TRBJ2-6
v_call: TRBV9
d_call: -
clone_size: -
cdr3_nt: TGTGCCAGCAGCGTAGGGGCTGGGGCCAACGTCCTGACTTTC
cdr3_aa: CASSVGAGANVLTF

j_call: TRBJ2-2
v_call: TRBV24-1
d_call: TRBD1
clone_size: few
cdr3_nt: TGTGCCACCTCGTTAACAGGGGTGACCGGGGAGCTGTTTTTT
cdr3_aa: CATSLTGVTGELFF

j_call: TRBJ2-7
v_call: TRBV9
d_call: -
clone_size: once
cdr3_nt: TGTGCCAGCTCTAGCAGTCTCATTACCGACGAGCAGTACTTC
cdr3_aa: CASSSSLITDEQYF

j_call: TRBJ1-5
v_call: TRBV3-1/TRBV3-2
d_call: -
clone_size: -
cdr3_nt: TGTGCCAGCAGCCTAGGCGACCTGGGGCCCCAGCATTTT
cdr3_aa: CASSLGDLGPQHF

j_call: TRBJ2-1
v_call: TRBV7-9
d_call: -
clone_size: few
cdr3_nt: TGTGCCAGCAGCTTAGCTGAGTCACGGAGGGTTGATGAGCAGTTCTTC
cdr3_aa: CASSLAESRRVDEQFF

j_call: TRBJ2-7
v_call: TRBV27
d_call: -
clone_size: once
cdr3_nt: TGTGCCAGCAGTCTCCTGGGGGCCCAGGACTTCTACGAGCAGTACTTC
cdr3_aa: CASSLLGAQDFYEQYF

j_call: TRBJ2-2
v_call: TRBV11-2
d_call: -
clone_size: -
cdr3_nt: TGTGCCAGCAGCCAACCCCGTATAGGCTGGAAGGTATCCGGGGAGCTGTTTTTT
cdr3_aa: CASSQPRIGWKVSGELFF

j_call: TRBJ1-4
v_call: TRBV6-5
d_call: -
clone_size: -
cdr3_nt: TGTGCCAGCAGAACAGGGTATAGGAATGAAAAACTGTTTTTT
cdr3_aa: CASRTGYRNEKLFF

j_call: TRBJ1-1
v_call: TRBV5-4
d_call: -
clone_size: -
cdr3_nt: TGTGCCAGCAGCTTGGAAGGTATCACTGAAGCTTTCTTT
cdr3_aa: CASSLEGITEAFF

j_call: TRBJ2-7
v_call: TRBV7-6
d_call: TRBD2
clone_size: once
cdr3_nt: TGTGCCAGCAGCGTCCGAGGCGGGAGCTCCTACGAGCAGTACTTC
cdr3_aa: CASSVRGGSSYEQYF

j_call: TRBJ1-2
v_call: TRBV6-6
d_call: -
clone_size: -
cdr3_nt: TGTGCCAGCAGTTTCCGAGGGACTAGCGGCTATGGCTACACCTTC
cdr3_aa: CASSFRGTSGYGYTF